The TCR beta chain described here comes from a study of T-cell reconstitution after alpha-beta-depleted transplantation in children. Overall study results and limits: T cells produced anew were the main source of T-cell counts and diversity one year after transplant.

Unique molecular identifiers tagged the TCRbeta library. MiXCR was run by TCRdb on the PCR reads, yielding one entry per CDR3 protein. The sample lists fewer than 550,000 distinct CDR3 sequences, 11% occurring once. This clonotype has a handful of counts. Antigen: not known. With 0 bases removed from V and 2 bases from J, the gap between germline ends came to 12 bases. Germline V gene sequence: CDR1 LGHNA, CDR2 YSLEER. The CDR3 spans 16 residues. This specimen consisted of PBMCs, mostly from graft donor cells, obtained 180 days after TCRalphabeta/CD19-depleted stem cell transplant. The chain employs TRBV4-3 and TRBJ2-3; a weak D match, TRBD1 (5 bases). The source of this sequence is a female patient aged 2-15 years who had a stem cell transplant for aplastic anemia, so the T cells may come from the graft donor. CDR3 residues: CASSQDGAHLTDTQYF. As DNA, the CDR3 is TGCGCCAGCAGCCAAGATGGGGCACACCTCACAGATACGCAGTATTTT.